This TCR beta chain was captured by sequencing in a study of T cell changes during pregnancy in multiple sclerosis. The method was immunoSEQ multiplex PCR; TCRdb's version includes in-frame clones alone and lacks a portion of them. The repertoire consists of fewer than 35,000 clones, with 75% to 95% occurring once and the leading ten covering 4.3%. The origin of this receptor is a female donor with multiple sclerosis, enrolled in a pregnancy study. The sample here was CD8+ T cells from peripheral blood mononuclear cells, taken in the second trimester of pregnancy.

CDR3 protein: CASSPGQGLGPEAFF. DNA for the CDR3: TGTGCCAGCAGCCCGGGACAGGGGTTGGGACCTGAAGCTTTCTTT. This chain uses TRBV7-9 with TRBJ1-1; 10 nucleotides match TRBD1. Germline CDR1 SEHNR, CDR2 FQNEAQ (reference sequence). The ends lost 5 bases at V and 6 bases at J; junction bases unmatched: 9. CDR3 length: 15 residues.